This TCR beta chain was identified during a study of cytomegalovirus exposure and HLA in healthy donors. Broader study findings: Sequencing probably produced one cluster of sequence variants that were highly shared. V segments that were indistinguishable, TRBV6-2 and TRBV6-3 among them, were omitted from analysis. Some public TCRs appeared in many individuals, while most sequences were rare.

In the PCR, 60 Vbeta and 13 Jbeta primers were used. Sequenced by immunoSEQ multiplex PCR; TCRdb stores in-frame clones only, minus some. Of 100,000 to 150,000 clones detected, about 70% appear once; the ten largest clones hold approximately 13%. Of note for this clone: Its antigen remains unknown.

V gave up 5 bases and J gave up 2 bases; unmatched junction bases: 4. Per the germline V gene, CDR1 is SGHTA and CDR2 is FQGNSA. The CDR3 is 17 residues long. The chain carries TRBV7-2 and TRBJ2-1; 15 bases fit TRBD2. Sequenced material: PBMCs. This TCR derives from a woman aged 60 to 75 in good health and CMV-seropositive. CDR3 sequence reads: CASSLGLAGGPYNEQFF. Written as DNA, the CDR3 is TGTGCCAGCAGCCTAGGACTAGCGGGGGGGCCCTACAATGAGCAGTTCTTC.